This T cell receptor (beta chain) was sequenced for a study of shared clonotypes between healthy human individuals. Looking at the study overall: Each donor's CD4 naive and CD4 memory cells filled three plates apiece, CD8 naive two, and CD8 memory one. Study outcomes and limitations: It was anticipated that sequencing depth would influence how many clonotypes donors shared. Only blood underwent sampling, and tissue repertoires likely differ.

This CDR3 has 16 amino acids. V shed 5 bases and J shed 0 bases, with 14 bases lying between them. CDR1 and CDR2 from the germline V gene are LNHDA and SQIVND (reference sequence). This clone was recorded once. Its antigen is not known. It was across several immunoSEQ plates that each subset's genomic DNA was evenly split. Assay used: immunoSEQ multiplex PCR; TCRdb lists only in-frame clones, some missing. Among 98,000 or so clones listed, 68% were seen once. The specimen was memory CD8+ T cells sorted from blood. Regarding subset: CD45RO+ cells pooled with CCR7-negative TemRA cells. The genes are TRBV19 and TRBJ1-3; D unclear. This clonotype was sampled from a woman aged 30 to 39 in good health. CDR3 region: CASSPPWISSGNTIYF. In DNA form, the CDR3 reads TGTGCCAGTAGTCCCCCATGGATTTCCTCTGGAAACACCATATATTTT.